The T cell receptor beta chain under discussion was sequenced for a study of CD8 T cells in Susac syndrome. Study context: At the time of blood draw, patients with Susac syndrome were therapy-naive, receiving corticosteroids, or receiving intravenous immunoglobulin alone.

RNA was extracted with the RNeasy kit, and a quantity of roughly 0.5 to 1 ug was reverse transcribed using random hexamers. By means of immunoSEQ multiplex PCR, TCR beta CDR3 spanning 54 Vbeta and 13 Jbeta underwent amplification. MiXCR, applied by TCRdb to the immunoSEQ multiplex PCR reads, yields one record per CDR3 protein. The sample lists some 110,000 distinct CDR3 sequences, 95% to 96% occurring once. Turning to this clonotype: Antigen: not known.

Study outcomes and limitations: Clonal expansion was missing from Susac syndrome CD4+ T cell repertoires.

TEMRA cells were enriched by FACS, and CD4+ and CD8+ T cells were negatively isolated. The TCR originated in a human donor with Susac syndrome. Sequenced sample: CD4+ T cells from PBMCs.

This chain's CDR3 is CSVGTGKAYEQYF. CDR3 nucleotides: TGCAGCGTGGGGACAGGGAAAGCCTACGAGCAGTACTTC. The chain carries TRBV29-1 and TRBJ2-7, with 9 bases that match TRBD1. The CDR3 extends over 13 amino acids. The V segment lost 6 bases and the J segment 2 bases; nucleotides outside the gene matches: 5. CDR1 and CDR2 from the germline V gene are SQVTM and ANQGSEA.